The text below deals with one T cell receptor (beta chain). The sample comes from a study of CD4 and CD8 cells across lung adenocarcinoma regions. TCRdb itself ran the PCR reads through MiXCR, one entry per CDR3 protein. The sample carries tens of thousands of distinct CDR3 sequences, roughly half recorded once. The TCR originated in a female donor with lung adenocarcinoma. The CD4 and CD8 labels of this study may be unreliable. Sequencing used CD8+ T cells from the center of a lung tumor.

Here the CDR3 reads CASSPSSGNYNEQFF. As DNA, the CDR3 is TGTGCCAGCAGTCCTTCTAGTGGGAACTACAATGAGCAGTTCTTC. The V gene is TRBV27, the J gene TRBJ2-1; D gene uncertain. Between the trimmed V and J ends, which lost 5 bases and 3 bases, there was a span of 14 bases. CDR1 and CDR2 from the germline V gene are MNHEY and SMNVEV (reference sequence). CDR3 length: 15 residues.